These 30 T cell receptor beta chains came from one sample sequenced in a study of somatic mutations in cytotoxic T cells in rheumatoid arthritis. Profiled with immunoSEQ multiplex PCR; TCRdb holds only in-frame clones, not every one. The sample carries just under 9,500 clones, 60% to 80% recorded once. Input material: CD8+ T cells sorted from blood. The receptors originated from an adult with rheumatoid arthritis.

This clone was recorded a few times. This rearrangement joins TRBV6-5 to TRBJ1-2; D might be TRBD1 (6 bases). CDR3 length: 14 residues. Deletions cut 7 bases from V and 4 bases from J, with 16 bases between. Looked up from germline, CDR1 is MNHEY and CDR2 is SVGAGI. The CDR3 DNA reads TGTGCCAGCACTCCGCGGGGGGCCCTCTATGGCTACACCTTC. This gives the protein CASTPRGALYGYTF.

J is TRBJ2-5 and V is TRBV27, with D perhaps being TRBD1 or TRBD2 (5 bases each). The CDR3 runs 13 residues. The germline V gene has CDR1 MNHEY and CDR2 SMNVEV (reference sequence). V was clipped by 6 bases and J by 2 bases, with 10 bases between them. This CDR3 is CASSPWGQETQYF. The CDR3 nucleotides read TGTGCCAGCAGCCCCTGGGGGCAAGAGACCCAGTACTTC.

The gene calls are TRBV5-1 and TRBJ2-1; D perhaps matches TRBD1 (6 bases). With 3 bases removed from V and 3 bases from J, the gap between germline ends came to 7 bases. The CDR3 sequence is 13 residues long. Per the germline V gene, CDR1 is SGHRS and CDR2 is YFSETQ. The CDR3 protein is CASSSDSYNEQFF. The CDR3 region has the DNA TGCGCCAGCAGCTCGGACAGCTACAATGAGCAGTTCTTC.

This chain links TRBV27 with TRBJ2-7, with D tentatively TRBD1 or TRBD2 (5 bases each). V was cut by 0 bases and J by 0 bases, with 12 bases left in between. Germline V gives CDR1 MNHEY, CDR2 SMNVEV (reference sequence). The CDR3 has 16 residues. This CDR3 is CASSLSTGQISYEQYF. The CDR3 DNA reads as TGTGCCAGCAGTTTATCGACGGGGCAAATCTCCTACGAGCAGTACTTC.

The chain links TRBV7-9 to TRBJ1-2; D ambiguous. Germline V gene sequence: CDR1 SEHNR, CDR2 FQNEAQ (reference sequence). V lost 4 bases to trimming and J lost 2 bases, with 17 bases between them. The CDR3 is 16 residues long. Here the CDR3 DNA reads TGTGCCAGCAGCTCCCCCAACGCAGCCCCCAACTATGGCTACACCTTC. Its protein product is CASSSPNAAPNYGYTF.

The CDR3, as DNA: TGTGCCAGCAGTGAGAGGGACAGGGTTGAGGAGACCCAGTACTTC. Translating gives CASSERDRVEETQYF. V usage is TRBV6-4 and J usage is TRBJ2-5; 9 nucleotides match TRBD1. The CDR3 contains 15 residues. Germline V CDR1 and CDR2: MRHNA, SNTAGT. Germline trimming cut 3 bases from V and 5 bases from J; bases unmatched to any gene: 7.

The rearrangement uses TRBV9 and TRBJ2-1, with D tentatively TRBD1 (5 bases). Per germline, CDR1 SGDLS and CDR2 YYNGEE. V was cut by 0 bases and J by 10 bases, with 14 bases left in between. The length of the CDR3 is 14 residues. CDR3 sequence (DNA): TGTGCCAGCAGCGTAGGGGGCCGGGCCGGGGAGCAGTTCTTC. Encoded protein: CASSVGGRAGEQFF. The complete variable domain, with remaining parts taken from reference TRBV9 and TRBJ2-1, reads DSGVTQTPKHLITATGQRVTLRCSPRSGDLSVYWYQQSLDQGLQFLIQYYNGEERAKGNILERFSAQQFPDLHSELNLSSLELGDSALYFCASSVGGRAGEQFFGPGTRLTVL.

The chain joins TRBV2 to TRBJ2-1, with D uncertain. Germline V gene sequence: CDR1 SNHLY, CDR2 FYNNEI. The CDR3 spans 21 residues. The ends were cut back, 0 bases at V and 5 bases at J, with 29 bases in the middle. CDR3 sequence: CASSEARDPLPGPTEDNEQFF. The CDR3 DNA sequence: TGTGCCAGCAGTGAAGCCCGAGATCCTCTACCCGGGCCTACAGAAGACAATGAGCAGTTCTTC.

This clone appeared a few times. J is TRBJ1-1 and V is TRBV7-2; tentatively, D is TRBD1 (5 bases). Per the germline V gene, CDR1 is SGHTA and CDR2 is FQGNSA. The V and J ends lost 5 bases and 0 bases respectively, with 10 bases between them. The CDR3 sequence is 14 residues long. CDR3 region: CASSLDIMNTEAFF. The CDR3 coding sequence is TGTGCCAGCAGCCTGGACATCATGAACACTGAAGCTTTCTTT.

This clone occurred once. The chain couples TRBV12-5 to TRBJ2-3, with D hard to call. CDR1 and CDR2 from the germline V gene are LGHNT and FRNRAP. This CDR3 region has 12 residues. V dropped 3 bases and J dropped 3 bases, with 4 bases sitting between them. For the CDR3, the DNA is TGTGCTAGTGGTTTCGGGACAGATACGCAGTATTTT. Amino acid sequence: CASGFGTDTQYF.

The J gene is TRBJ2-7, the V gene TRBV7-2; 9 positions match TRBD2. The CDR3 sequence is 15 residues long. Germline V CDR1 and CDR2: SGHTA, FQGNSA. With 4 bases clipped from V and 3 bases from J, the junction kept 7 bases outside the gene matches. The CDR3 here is CASSYGSGRRYEQYF. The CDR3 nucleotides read TGTGCCAGCAGCTATGGTAGCGGGAGACGCTACGAGCAGTACTTC. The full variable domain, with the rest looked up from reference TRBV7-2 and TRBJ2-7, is GAGVSQSPSNKVTEKGKDVELRCDPISGHTALYWYRQSLGQGLEFLIYFQGNSAPDKSGLPSDRFSAERTGGSVSTLTIQRTQQEDSAVYLCASSYGSGRRYEQYFGPGTRLTVT.

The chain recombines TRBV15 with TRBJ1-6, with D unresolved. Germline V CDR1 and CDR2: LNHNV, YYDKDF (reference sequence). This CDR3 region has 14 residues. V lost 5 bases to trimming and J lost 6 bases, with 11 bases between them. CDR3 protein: CATSPGRSNSPLHF. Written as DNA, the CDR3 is TGTGCCACCAGCCCTGGGAGGTCTAATTCACCCCTCCACTTT. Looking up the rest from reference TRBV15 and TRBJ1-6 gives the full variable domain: DAMVIQNPRYQVTQFGKPVTLSCSQTLNHNVMYWYQQKSSQAPKLLFHYYDKDFNNEADTPDNFQSRRPNTSFCFLDIRSPGLGDTAMYLCATSPGRSNSPLHFGNGTRLTVT.

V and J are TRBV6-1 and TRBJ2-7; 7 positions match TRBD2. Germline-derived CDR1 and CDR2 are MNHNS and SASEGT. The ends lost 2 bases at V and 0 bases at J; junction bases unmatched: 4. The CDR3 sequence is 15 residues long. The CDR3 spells CASSEWTSSSYEQYF. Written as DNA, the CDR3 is TGTGCCAGCAGTGAATGGACTAGTAGCTCCTACGAGCAGTACTTC.

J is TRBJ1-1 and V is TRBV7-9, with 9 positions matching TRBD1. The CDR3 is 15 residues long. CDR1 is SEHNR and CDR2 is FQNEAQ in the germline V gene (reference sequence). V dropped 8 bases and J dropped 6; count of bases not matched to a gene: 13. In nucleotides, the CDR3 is TGTGCCAGCTCTTTTTCGGGACAGGGAACCCCTGAAGCTTTCTTT. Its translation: CASSFSGQGTPEAFF.

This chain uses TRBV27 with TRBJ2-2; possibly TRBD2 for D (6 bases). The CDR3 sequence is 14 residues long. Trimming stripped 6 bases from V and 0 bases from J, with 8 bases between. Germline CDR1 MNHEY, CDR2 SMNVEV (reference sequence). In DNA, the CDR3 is TGTGCCAGCAGCTGGGGGGCGAACACCGGGGAGCTGTTTTTT. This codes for CASSWGANTGELFF.

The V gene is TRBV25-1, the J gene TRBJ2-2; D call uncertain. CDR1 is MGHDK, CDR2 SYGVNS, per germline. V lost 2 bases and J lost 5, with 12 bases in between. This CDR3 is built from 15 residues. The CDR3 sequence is CASSEGPSSTGELFF. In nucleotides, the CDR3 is TGTGCCAGCAGTGAAGGTCCATCTTCGACCGGGGAGCTGTTTTTT.

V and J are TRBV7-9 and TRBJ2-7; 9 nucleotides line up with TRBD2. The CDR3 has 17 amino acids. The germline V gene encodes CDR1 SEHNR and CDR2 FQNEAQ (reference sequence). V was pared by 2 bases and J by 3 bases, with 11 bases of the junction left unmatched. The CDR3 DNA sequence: TGTGCCAGCAGCTTATCGTCCGCTCATAGCGGGAGCTACGAGCAGTACTTC. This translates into CASSLSSAHSGSYEQYF.

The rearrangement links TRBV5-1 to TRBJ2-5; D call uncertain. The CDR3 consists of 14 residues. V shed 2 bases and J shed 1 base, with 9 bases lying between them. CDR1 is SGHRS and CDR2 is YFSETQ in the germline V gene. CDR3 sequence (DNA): TGCGCCAGCAGCTTCTATGGCGCCCAAGAGACCCAGTACTTC. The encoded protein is CASSFYGAQETQYF. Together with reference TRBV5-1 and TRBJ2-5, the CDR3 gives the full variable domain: KAGVTQTPRYLIKTRGQQVTLSCSPISGHRSVSWYQQTPGQGLQFLFEYFSETQRNKGNFPGRFSGRQFSNSRSEMNVSTLELGDSALYLCASSFYGAQETQYFGPGTRLLVL.

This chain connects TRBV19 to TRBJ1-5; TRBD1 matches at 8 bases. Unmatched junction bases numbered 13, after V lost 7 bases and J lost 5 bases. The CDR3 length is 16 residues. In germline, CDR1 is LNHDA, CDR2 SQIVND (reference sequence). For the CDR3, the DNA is TGTGCCAGTACTCGGAGAGACCAGGGGGCCGATCAGCCCCAGCATTTT. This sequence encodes CASTRRDQGADQPQHF.

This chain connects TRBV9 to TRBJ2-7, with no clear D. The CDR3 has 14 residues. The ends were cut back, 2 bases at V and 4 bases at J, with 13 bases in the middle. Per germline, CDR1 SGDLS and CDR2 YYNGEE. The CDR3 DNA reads TGTGCCAGCAGCGTCGGGCACACTCCTTACGAGCAGTACTTC. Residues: CASSVGHTPYEQYF.

The CDR3 spells CASSQGDGAKLFF. In DNA, the CDR3 is TGTGCCAGCAGCCAAGGGGACGGAGCGAAACTGTTTTTT. The V gene is TRBV11-1, the J gene TRBJ1-4; D perhaps matches TRBD1 (5 bases). Trimming took off 5 bases at V and 11 bases at J, with 15 bases between the two ends. Germline V gives CDR1 SGHAT, CDR2 FQDESV (reference sequence). The CDR3 has 13 amino acids.

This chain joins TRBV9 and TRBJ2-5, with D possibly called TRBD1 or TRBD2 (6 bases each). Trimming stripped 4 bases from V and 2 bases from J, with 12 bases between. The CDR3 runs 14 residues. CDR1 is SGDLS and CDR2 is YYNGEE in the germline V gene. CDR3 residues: CASSTTGTQETQYF. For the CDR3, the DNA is TGTGCCAGCAGCACAACAGGGACTCAAGAGACCCAGTACTTC.

The CDR3 region has the DNA TGTGCCAGCAGGGGGCTGCGGGCCGATTCCCCCCAGTACTTC. It encodes CASRGLRADSPQYF. J is TRBJ2-5 and V is TRBV28; either TRBD1 or TRBD2 may supply D (5 bases each). Trimming shortened V by 6 bases and J by 9 bases, and 20 bases separated the two germline ends. The CDR3 spans 14 residues. Germline V gives CDR1 MDHEN, CDR2 SYDVKM. Supplemented by reference TRBV28 and TRBJ2-5, the full variable domain reads DVKVTQSSRYLVKRTGEKVFLECVQDMDHENMFWYRQDPGLGLRLIYFSYDVKMKEKGDIPEGYSVSREKKERFSLILESASTNQTSMYLCASRGLRADSPQYFGPGTRLLVL.

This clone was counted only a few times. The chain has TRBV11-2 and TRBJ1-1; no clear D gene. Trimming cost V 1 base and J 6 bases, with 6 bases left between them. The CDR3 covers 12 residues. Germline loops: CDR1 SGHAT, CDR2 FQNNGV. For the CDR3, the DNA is TGTGCCAGCAGCTTAGCTGGCGCTGAAGCTTTCTTT. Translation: CASSLAGAEAFF.

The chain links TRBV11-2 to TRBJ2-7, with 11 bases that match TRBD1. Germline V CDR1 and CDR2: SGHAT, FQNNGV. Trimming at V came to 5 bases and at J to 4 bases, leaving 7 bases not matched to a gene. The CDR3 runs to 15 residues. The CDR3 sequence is CASSADRGPIYEQYF. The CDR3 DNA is TGTGCCAGCAGCGCGGACAGGGGGCCTATTTACGAGCAGTACTTC.

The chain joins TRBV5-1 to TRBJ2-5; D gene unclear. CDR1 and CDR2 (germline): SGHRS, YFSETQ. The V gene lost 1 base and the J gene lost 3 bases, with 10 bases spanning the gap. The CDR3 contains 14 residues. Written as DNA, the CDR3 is TGCGCCAGCAGCTTGACCCAGGCAAAAGAGACCCAGTACTTC. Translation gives CASSLTQAKETQYF.

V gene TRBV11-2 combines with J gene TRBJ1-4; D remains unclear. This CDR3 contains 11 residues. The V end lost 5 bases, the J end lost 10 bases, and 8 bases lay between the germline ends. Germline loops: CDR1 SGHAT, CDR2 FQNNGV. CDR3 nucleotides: TGTGCCAGCAGCACACTCAGAAAACTGTTTTTT. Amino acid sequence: CASSTLRKLFF.

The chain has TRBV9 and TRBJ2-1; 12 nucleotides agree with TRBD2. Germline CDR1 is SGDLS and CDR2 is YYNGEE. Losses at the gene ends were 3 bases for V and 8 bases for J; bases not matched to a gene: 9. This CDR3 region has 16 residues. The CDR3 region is CASSAETSGSFHEQFF. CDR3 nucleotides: TGTGCCAGCAGCGCCGAGACTAGCGGGAGTTTCCATGAGCAGTTCTTC.

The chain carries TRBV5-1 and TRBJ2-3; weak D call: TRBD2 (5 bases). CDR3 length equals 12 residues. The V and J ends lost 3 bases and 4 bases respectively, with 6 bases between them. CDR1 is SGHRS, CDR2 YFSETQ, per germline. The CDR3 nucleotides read TGCGCCAGCAGCTGGACTTCAGATACGCAGTATTTT. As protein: CASSWTSDTQYF.

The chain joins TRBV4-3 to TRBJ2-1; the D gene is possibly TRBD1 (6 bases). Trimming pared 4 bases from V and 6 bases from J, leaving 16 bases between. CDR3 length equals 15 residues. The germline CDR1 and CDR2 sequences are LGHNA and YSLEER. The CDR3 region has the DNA TGCGCCAGCAGCCTCCAGTTTACAGGGTTCAATGAGCAGTTCTTC. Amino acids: CASSLQFTGFNEQFF.